This entry lists 16 T cell receptor beta chains sequenced from one sample in a study of molecular identifiers for immune sequencing clone quantification. A single record per CDR3 protein comes from TCRdb applying MiXCR to the PCR reads. The table lists just over 40,000 distinct CDR3 sequences, 18% of them singletons, with roughly 6.9% in the top ten. Sample: naive CD8+ T cells from blood, with Jurkat cell RNA spiked in. Subset here: FACS-sorted CD8+CD4-CCR7+CD45RA+ naive T cells. Every receptor here comes from a human donor in good health. Some libraries in this study had Jurkat cell RNA spiked in.

The chain joins TRBV6-5 to TRBJ2-5; 7 nucleotides align to TRBD2. Germline CDR1 and CDR2: MNHEY and SVGAGI. The CDR3 spans 11 residues. Trimming took 7 bases from V and 5 from J; bases not matched to a gene: 1. For the CDR3, the DNA is TGTGCCAGCATCGGGGGGGAGACCCAGTACTTC. This translates into CASIGGETQYF.

The V gene is TRBV3-1, the J gene TRBJ2-1; 8 bases map to TRBD1. V shed 4 bases, J shed 3 bases, and the junction held 8 bases outside the gene matches. Germline-derived CDR1 and CDR2 are LGHDT and YNNKEL (reference sequence). The CDR3 covers 16 residues. CDR3 DNA sequence: TGTGCCAGCAGCCTGGAGACAGGGGCCTACTACAATGAGCAGTTCTTC. The encoded protein is CASSLETGAYYNEQFF.

This clonotype appeared a few times. The CDR3 coding sequence is TGTGCCAGTAGTATAGACAGGGGGGGAATATTTGAGCAGTTCTTC. Translating it yields CASSIDRGGIFEQFF. This chain joins TRBV19 and TRBJ2-1; the D call may be TRBD1 or TRBD2 (7 bases each). CDR3 length equals 15 residues. The V gene's germline CDR1 is LNHDA and CDR2 SQIVND (reference sequence). V lost 0 bases and J 9 bases, leaving 15 bases between the germline ends.

This clonotype has ten or more counts. The chain joins TRBV18 to TRBJ1-1; no firm D call. The ends were cut back, 0 bases at V and 5 bases at J, with 7 bases in the middle. Per germline, CDR1 KGHSH and CDR2 LQKENI. The CDR3 totals 13 residues. This CDR3 reads CASSPPGGTEAFF. Written as DNA, the CDR3 is TGTGCCAGCTCACCACCGGGTGGAACTGAAGCTTTCTTT.

This clonotype was picked up many times. This chain links TRBV7-9 with TRBJ2-7; TRBD1 matches at 9 bases. Trimming at V came to 8 bases and at J to 0 bases, leaving 11 bases not matched to a gene. CDR3 length equals 16 residues. The V gene's germline CDR1 is SEHNR and CDR2 FQNEAQ (reference sequence). DNA of the CDR3: TGTGCCAGCGGGGGGGACAGGGCGATATCCTCCTACGAGCAGTACTTC. It specifies CASGGDRAISSYEQYF.

This rearrangement joins TRBV20-1 to TRBJ2-7, with 8 bases matching TRBD2. Germline trimming cut 6 bases from V and 4 bases from J; bases unmatched to any gene: 14. This CDR3 comprises 15 residues. Per germline, CDR1 DFQATT and CDR2 SNEGSKA (reference sequence). This CDR3 is CSAGGLAGPPYEQYF. The CDR3, as DNA: TGCAGTGCGGGAGGTCTAGCGGGTCCCCCTTACGAGCAGTACTTC.

About this clonotype itself: A read error may be the cause here, since a much bigger clone is one base away. The V call is TRBV28, the J call TRBJ2-7; TRBD2 is a possible D gene (7 bases). Trimming left V 10 bases short and J 1 base short, with 14 bases between. The CDR3 totals 13 residues. Germline V gene data show CDR1 as MDHEN and CDR2 as SYDVKM. CDR3 DNA sequence: TGTGCCAACACAGGGCGGGAGTCCTACGAGCAGTACTTC. As protein: CANTGRESYEQYF.

By frequency in the sample, this clonotype is medium-sized. This chain links TRBV7-2 with TRBJ2-7; 14 bases fit TRBD2. The CDR3 runs to 15 residues. From germline, CDR1 is SGHTA and CDR2 FQGNSA. The trim removed 1 base at V and 4 bases at J, leaving 0 bases unmatched. The CDR3 spells CASSLGLAGGYEQYF. CDR3 in DNA: TGTGCCAGCAGCTTAGGACTAGCGGGAGGGTACGAGCAGTACTTC.

This clonotype appeared many times. J is TRBJ2-1 and V is TRBV20-1; D unresolved. From germline, CDR1 is DFQATT and CDR2 SNEGSKA (reference sequence). The V end was cut by 0 bases, the J end by 3 bases, with 9 bases between. The CDR3 loop spans 14 amino acids. The CDR3 reads CSARDASCYNEQFF. CDR3 coding DNA: TGCAGTGCTAGAGACGCCAGCTGCTACAATGAGCAGTTCTTC.

This clonotype was seen repeatedly, ten times or more. The chain joins TRBV28 to TRBJ2-2; 16 positions match TRBD2. The CDR3 consists of 19 residues. J gave up 5 bases and V 6 bases, and 12 bases lay outside the gene matches. The germline gives CDR1 MDHEN, CDR2 SYDVKM. The CDR3 here is CASSPPGLAGGPYTGELFF. The CDR3 DNA reads TGTGCCAGCAGCCCTCCGGGACTAGCGGGAGGGCCGTATACCGGGGAGCTGTTTTTT. Drawing the rest from reference TRBV28 and TRBJ2-2, the complete variable domain is DVKVTQSSRYLVKRTGEKVFLECVQDMDHENMFWYRQDPGLGLRLIYFSYDVKMKEKGDIPEGYSVSREKKERFSLILESASTNQTSMYLCASSPPGLAGGPYTGELFFGEGSRLTVL.

The rearrangement links TRBV7-6 to TRBJ2-1; TRBD2 agrees at 8 bases. The V gene's germline CDR1 is SGHVS and CDR2 FNYEAQ. The ends lost 2 bases at V and 2 bases at J; junction bases unmatched: 5. The CDR3 runs to 16 residues. The CDR3 nucleotides read TGTGCCAGCAGCTTATGGGCGGGAGGCACCTACAATGAGCAGTTCTTC. This codes for CASSLWAGGTYNEQFF. The complete variable domain, with remaining parts taken from reference TRBV7-6 and TRBJ2-1, reads GAGVSQSPRYKVTKRGQDVALRCDPISGHVSLYWYRQALGQGPEFLTYFNYEAQQDKSGLPNDRFSAERPEGSISTLTIQRTEQRDSAMYRCASSLWAGGTYNEQFFGPGTRLTVL.

With respect to this clonotype: The junction and the germline gene differ at one end; a read error may be behind it. The chain couples TRBV5-1 to TRBJ2-7; 11 nucleotides line up with TRBD2. This CDR3 has 15 residues. CDR1 is SGHRS and CDR2 is YFSETQ in the germline V gene. Written as DNA, the CDR3 is TGCGCCGGCAGCTTGGGACTAGCGGACACCTACGAGCAGTACTTC. Protein product: CAGSLGLADTYEQYF.

This clonotype has ten or more counts. The V call is TRBV24-1, the J call TRBJ2-1; TRBD1 aligns across 9 bases. Germline V gene lookup returns CDR1 KGHDR and CDR2 SFDVKD. V lost 1 base to trimming and J lost 9 bases; unmatched junction nucleotides: 6. This CDR3 region has 15 residues. Here the CDR3 DNA reads TGTGCCACCAGTGATTTAACAGGGGGCGGCGGTGAGCAGTTCTTC. Its translation is CATSDLTGGGGEQFF.

This clonotype was seen ten or more times. This chain links TRBV7-9 with TRBJ1-6; tentatively, D is TRBD1 (5 bases). The CDR3 runs to 13 residues. CDR1 is SEHNR, CDR2 FQNEAQ, per germline (reference sequence). The V gene lost 3 bases and the J gene lost 7 bases, with 7 bases spanning the gap. The CDR3 nucleotides are TGTGCCAGCAGCTTGGGACCGAATTCACCCCTCCACTTT. Protein sequence: CASSLGPNSPLHF.

In its sample, this clonotype was seen many times. The rearrangement links TRBV7-2 to TRBJ2-3; 12 nucleotides match TRBD1. V lost 5 bases, J lost 0 bases, and 3 bases stayed unmatched. Looked up from germline, CDR1 is SGHTA and CDR2 is FQGNSA. The length of the CDR3 is 16 residues. The CDR3 DNA is TGTGCCAGCAGCCGGGACAGGGGGCATAGCACAGATACGCAGTATTTT. Protein: CASSRDRGHSTDTQYF.

This clonotype was detected many times. V gene TRBV3-1 combines with J gene TRBJ2-1; D uncertain. The CDR3 consists of 12 residues. Germline CDR1 and CDR2: LGHDT and YNNKEL (reference sequence). Deletions cut 10 bases from V and 4 bases from J, with 11 bases between. CDR3 protein: CATAAAYNEQFF. The CDR3 coding sequence is TGTGCCACTGCGGCTGCTTACAATGAGCAGTTCTTC.